The present TCR beta chain was sequenced within a study of blood T cell repertoires in COVID-19. V was trimmed by 5 bases and J by 2 bases, leaving 19 bases between them. The CDR3 is 16 residues long. From germline, CDR1 is SGHAT and CDR2 FQNNGV. Some clones are missing from TCRdb's copy, which holds only in-frame ones; the method was immunoSEQ multiplex PCR. The data show 200,000 to 250,000 clones, nearly 90% seen once. The material sequenced was peripheral blood. The clonotype originates from a man aged 18 to 35 with active or convalescent COVID-19. This chain links TRBV11-2 with TRBJ2-7; a weak D match, TRBD2 (5 bases). This CDR3 is CASSTVGMGDPYEQYF. The DNA for the CDR3 is TGTGCCAGCAGCACCGTCGGGATGGGCGATCCCTACGAGCAGTACTTC.